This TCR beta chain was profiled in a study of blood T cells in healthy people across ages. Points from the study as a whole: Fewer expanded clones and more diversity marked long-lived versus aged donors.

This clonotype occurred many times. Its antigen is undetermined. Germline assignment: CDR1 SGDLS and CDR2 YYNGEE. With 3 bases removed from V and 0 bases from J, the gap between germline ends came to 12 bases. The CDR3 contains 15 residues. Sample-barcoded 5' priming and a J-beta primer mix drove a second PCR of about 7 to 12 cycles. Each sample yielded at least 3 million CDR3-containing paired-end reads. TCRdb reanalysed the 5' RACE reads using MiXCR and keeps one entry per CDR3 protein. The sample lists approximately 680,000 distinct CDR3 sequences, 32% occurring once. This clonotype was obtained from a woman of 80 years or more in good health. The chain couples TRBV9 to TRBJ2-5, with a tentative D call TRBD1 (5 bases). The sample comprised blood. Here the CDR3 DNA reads TGTGCCAGCAGCGCCCTCTCAGGGTACCAAGAGACCCAGTACTTC. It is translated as CASSALSGYQETQYF.